A selection of T cell receptor beta chains follows, all from one sample in a study of Graves' ophthalmopathy and Graves' hyperthyroidism. TCRdb reprocessed the multiplex PCR reads with MiXCR, giving one entry per CDR3 protein. The sample includes almost 400,000 distinct CDR3 sequences, around 18% of them seen just once. The material sequenced was peripheral blood. The receptor source for this set is a woman aged 18 to 35 with Graves' ophthalmopathy. Both conserved end residues are part of each CDR3. The D gene is left open where the match is weak. Some rows have no size entry. The others give once, few or many, or a class for an expanded clone.

>TRBV10-1|many|TRBJ1-1|NA
TGCGCCAGCAGCTACGATATGAACACTGAAGCTTTCTTT
CASSYDMNTEAFF
>TRBV12-3/TRBV12-4|many|TRBJ2-2|TRBD1
TGTGCCAGCAATACTCTGGGACAGACCACTACCGGGGAGCTGTTTTTT
CASNTLGQTTTGELFF
>TRBV10-3|many|TRBJ2-7|TRBD1
TGTGCCATCAGTGAGTCGACAGGGTCCTACGAGCAGTACTTC
CAISESTGSYEQYF
>TRBV28|many|TRBJ1-2|NA
TGTGCCAGCAGTTTAGACAGCAAATATGGCTACACCTTC
CASSLDSKYGYTF
>TRBV12-3/TRBV12-4|many|TRBJ1-5|NA
TGTGCCAGCAGTCTGAACCTCGGGCCCCAGCATTTT
CASSLNLGPQHF
>TRBV6-1|NA|TRBJ1-3|NA
TGTGCCAGCAGTCAAGACAGCTATTTCTCTGGAAACACCATATATTTT
CASSQDSYFSGNTIYF
>TRBV4-2|few|TRBJ1-6|TRBD1
TGTGCCAGCAGCCAAGATGACGGACAGGGTATCCCCCTCCACTTT
CASSQDDGQGIPLHF
>TRBV6-2/TRBV6-3|many|TRBJ2-5|NA
TGTGCCAGCAGTTCCCAAATTAGCGGAGCCCTCGGAGAGACCCAGTACTTC
CASSSQISGALGETQYF
>TRBV14|many|TRBJ2-5|TRBD2
TGTGCCAGCAGCCAAGTTCAAAAGGGACTAGCGGCTTCCAGGGCCCAGTACTTC
CASSQVQKGLAASRAQYF
>TRBV7-8|many|TRBJ2-2|TRBD2
TGTGCCAGCAGCTTAGGCTACGGGACTAGCGGGACGGGAAAGAACACCGGGGAGCTGTTTTTT
CASSLGYGTSGTGKNTGELFF
>TRBV30|many|TRBJ1-1|NA
TGTGCCTGGAGTCGTAAGGGGCAGGGAAACACTGAAGCTTTCTTT
CAWSRKGQGNTEAFF
>TRBV11-2|many|TRBJ2-2|NA
TGTGCCAGCAGCTGGGTCCTTAGCCGGAGGGCCTACGCCGGGGAGCTGTTTTTT
CASSWVLSRRAYAGELFF
>TRBV11-2|many|TRBJ1-2|TRBD1
TGTGCCAGCAGCCTGGGGACAGTCTACACCTTC
CASSLGTVYTF
>TRBV20-1|NA|TRBJ1-6|TRBD1
TGCAGTGCTCCCGGGACAGGGTCATCACCCCTCCACTTT
CSAPGTGSSPLHF
>TRBV12-3/TRBV12-4|NA|TRBJ1-1|TRBD1
TGTGCCAGCAGTCTATCCGGACAGGGGGTAGGAAACACTGAAGCTTTCTTT
CASSLSGQGVGNTEAFF
>TRBV6-2/TRBV6-3|many|TRBJ2-7|NA
TGTGCCACCTGCCCCACTAGCTCCTTCTACGAGCAGTACTTC
CATCPTSSFYEQYF
>TRBV28|many|TRBJ1-1|NA
TGTGCCAGCAGTTGGAGAGGTGTCCAGCTTGGAGCTTTCTTT
CASSWRGVQLGAFF
>TRBV19|many|TRBJ1-5|TRBD1
TGTGCCAGTAGTCCTGGGACAGGGGGTGGTCAGCCCCAGCATTTT
CASSPGTGGGQPQHF
>TRBV6-5|many|TRBJ2-7|NA
TGTGCCAGCAGTTACTCGGGGCCTAGCTTAGCCTCCTACGAGCAGTACTTC
CASSYSGPSLASYEQYF
>TRBV20-1|many|TRBJ1-1|NA
TGCAGTGCTCGTGCCGGGCCATCAAGGGGTGAAGCTTTCTTT
CSARAGPSRGEAFF
>TRBV30|many|TRBJ1-5|NA
TGTGCCTGGAGTGACGGGACTCATCAGCCCCAGCATTTT
CAWSDGTHQPQHF
>TRBV28|NA|TRBJ1-2|TRBD1
TGTGCCAGCAGTTTGGTCCTTTTAGGACAGGCCCCTTTCATCTATGGCTACACCTTC
CASSLVLLGQAPFIYGYTF